The 13 T cell receptor beta chains below come from one sample, sequenced in a study of CD8+ T cells in alopecia areata. Treatment reported: oral pan-JAK inhibitor, 5-10 mg twice daily. It was cDNA, reverse transcribed from extracted RNA, that served as the sequencing template. The repertoire was sequenced with immunoSEQ multiplex PCR; TCRdb's copy has only in-frame clones and lacks some. The data hold over 100,000 clones, with around 56% observed a single time. Source: CD4+ T cells sorted from blood, taken at week 4, from a patient treated with tofacitinib. The receptors shown here come from a human donor with alopecia areata.

The J gene is TRBJ1-2, the V gene TRBV6-6; 8 bases fit TRBD1. The CDR3 length is 14 residues. Germline loops: CDR1 MNHNY, CDR2 SVGAGI (reference sequence). Unmatched junction bases numbered 4, after V lost 1 base and J lost 6 bases. CDR3 in amino acids: CASSYLDRVNGYTF. The CDR3 DNA is TGTGCCAGCAGTTACTTGGACAGGGTGAATGGCTACACCTTC.

The chain has TRBV29-1 and TRBJ2-3; D is possibly TRBD1 (6 bases). The CDR3 is made up of 16 amino acids. Germline V gene lookup returns CDR1 SQVTM and CDR2 ANQGSEA. V dropped 4 bases and J dropped 0 bases, with 17 bases sitting between them. As DNA, the CDR3 is TGCAGCGTTGGAGTACCCCGGGACAAGAGCACAGATACGCAGTATTTT. It translates to CSVGVPRDKSTDTQYF.

Worth noting for this clone: This same CDR3 is encoded by further DNA sequences in the sample. The chain uses TRBV5-1 and TRBJ2-7; 10 bases are a match to TRBD2. Germline loops: CDR1 SGHRS, CDR2 YFSETQ. The ends lost 4 bases at V and 7 bases at J; junction bases unmatched: 5. The CDR3 is 13 amino acids. The CDR3 nucleotides are TGCGCCAGCAGCCTAGCGGGGGAGCGGGAGCAGTACTTC. Translation gives CASSLAGEREQYF.

A few counts support this clone. The chain links TRBV11-2 to TRBJ2-3; no definite D call. There are 15 residues in the CDR3. Trimming pared 3 bases from V and 1 base from J, leaving 11 bases between. The germline V gene has CDR1 SGHAT and CDR2 FQNNGV. CDR3 sequence: CASSLRRQGTDTQYF. CDR3 nucleotide sequence: TGTGCCAGCAGCTTGAGGCGCCAGGGCACAGATACGCAGTATTTT.

CDR3 protein: CASGYREIGYGYTF. CDR3 DNA: TGTGCCAGCGGATACAGGGAGATCGGCTATGGCTACACCTTC. The chain employs TRBV6-6 and TRBJ1-2; D is perhaps TRBD1 (6 bases). The CDR3 is made up of 14 amino acids. Trimming took 8 bases from V and 4 from J, leaving 17 bases between them. Germline lookup yields CDR1 MNHNY and CDR2 SVGAGI (reference sequence).

This chain joins TRBV29-1 and TRBJ2-1; 14 bases map to TRBD2. Germline lookup yields CDR1 SQVTM and CDR2 ANQGSEA. Trimming removed 5 bases from V and 8 bases from J; junction bases left unmatched: 8. This CDR3 region has 15 residues. DNA for the CDR3: TGCAGCGTTCAGACTAGCGGGAGGGCCTGGGATGAGCAGTTCTTC. Residues: CSVQTSGRAWDEQFF.

This clone showed up just once. The chain is built from TRBV30 and TRBJ2-3, with TRBD2 matching 9 bases. The junction had 4 bases not matched to a gene; V was cut back by 4 bases and J by 2 bases. Germline CDR1 reads GTSNPN; CDR2 reads SVGIG (reference sequence). The CDR3 sequence is 14 residues long. CDR3 residues: CAWTVAGATDTQYF. Here the CDR3 DNA reads TGTGCCTGGACAGTAGCGGGAGCCACAGATACGCAGTATTTT.

Worth noting for this clone: One end of the junction does not line up with germline, which may come from a read error. This rearrangement joins TRBV4-1 to TRBJ2-5; perhaps D is TRBD1 or TRBD2 (5 bases each). From germline, CDR1 is MGHRA and CDR2 YSYEKL. The CDR3 is 15 residues long. The CDR3 loop is CASSQWKGRGETQYF. The CDR3 DNA sequence: TGTGCCAGCAGCCAATGGAAGGGGCGCGGGGAGACCCAGTACTTC.

The rearrangement uses TRBV7-8 and TRBJ1-1; D perhaps matches TRBD1 (6 bases). The CDR3 spans 15 residues. Germline V gene data show CDR1 as SGHVS and CDR2 as FQNEAQ. V was shortened by 4 bases and J by 1 base, with 13 bases between the two germline ends. DNA of the CDR3: TGTGCCAGCAGCTCCTCCGGGACATCGAACACTGAAGCTTTCTTT. It yields the protein CASSSSGTSNTEAFF. Looking up the rest from reference TRBV7-8 and TRBJ1-1 gives the full variable domain: GAGVSQSPRYKVAKRGQDVALRCDPISGHVSLFWYQQALGQGPEFLTYFQNEAQLDKSGLPSDRFFAERPEGSVSTLKIQRTQQEDSAVYLCASSSSGTSNTEAFFGQGTRLTVV.

The J gene is TRBJ1-2, the V gene TRBV30; no reliable D call. The CDR3 totals 13 residues. V lost 8 bases and J 2 bases, leaving 15 bases between the germline ends. Looked up from germline, CDR1 is GTSNPN and CDR2 is SVGIG (reference sequence). CDR3 DNA sequence: TGTGCCCGACTCAATCTGCGAAACTATGGCTACACCTTC. Its translation: CARLNLRNYGYTF.

The V call is TRBV14, the J call TRBJ1-1, with D hard to call. Germline V gives CDR1 SGHDN, CDR2 FVKESK. V lost 3 bases to trimming and J lost 5 bases, with 10 bases between them. The CDR3 has 13 residues. DNA of the CDR3: TGTGCCAGCAGCCATTACCCGGAGACTGAAGCTTTCTTT. Its protein product is CASSHYPETEAFF.

The chain has TRBV30 and TRBJ1-5, with D possibly TRBD1 on 5 matching bases. V was shortened by 1 base and J by 6 bases, with 16 bases between the two germline ends. Per germline, CDR1 GTSNPN and CDR2 SVGIG (reference sequence). This CDR3 has 15 residues. The CDR3 loop reads CAWSEGVALSQPQHF. CDR3 DNA sequence: TGTGCCTGGAGTGAAGGGGTGGCCCTAAGTCAGCCCCAGCATTTT. Based on the CDR3 plus reference TRBV30 and TRBJ1-5, the full variable domain is SQTIHQWPATLVQPVGSPLSLECTVEGTSNPNLYWYRQAAGRGLQLLFYSVGIGQISSEVPQNLSASRPQDRQFILSSKKLLLSDSGFYLCAWSEGVALSQPQHFGDGTRLSIL.

This clone was detected only a few times. V usage is TRBV18 and J usage is TRBJ1-1, with 7 bases matching TRBD1. V lost 3 bases, J lost 11 bases, and 9 bases stayed unmatched. CDR1 and CDR2 from the germline V gene are KGHSH and LQKENI. The CDR3 runs to 13 residues. In DNA form, the CDR3 reads TGTGCCAGCTCACCCGCACAGGGGTTTGGGGCTTTCTTT. Translating it yields CASSPAQGFGAFF. The full variable domain, in which reference TRBV18 and TRBJ1-1 provide the parts outside the CDR3, is NAGVMQNPRHLVRRRGQEARLRCSPMKGHSHVYWYRQLPEEGLKFMVYLQKENIIDESGMPKERFSAEFPKEGPSILRIQQVVRGDSAAYFCASSPAQGFGAFFGQGTRLTVV.